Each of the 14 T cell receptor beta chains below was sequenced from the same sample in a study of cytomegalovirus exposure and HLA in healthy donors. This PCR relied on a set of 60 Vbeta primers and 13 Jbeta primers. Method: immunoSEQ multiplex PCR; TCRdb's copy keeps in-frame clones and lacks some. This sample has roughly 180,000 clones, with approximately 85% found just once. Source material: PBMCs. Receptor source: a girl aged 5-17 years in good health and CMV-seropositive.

The CDR3 region has the DNA TGTGCCAGCAGCTCGACTAGCGGGGCTTACGAGCAGTACTTC. It is translated as CASSSTSGAYEQYF. The rearrangement joins TRBV7-2 to TRBJ2-7, with 11 positions matching TRBD2. After removal of 4 bases from V and 4 bases from J, the junction contained 3 bases not matched to a gene. The CDR3 is 14 amino acids. Germline assignment: CDR1 SGHTA and CDR2 FQGNSA. The full variable domain, with the rest looked up from reference TRBV7-2 and TRBJ2-7, is GAGVSQSPSNKVTEKGKDVELRCDPISGHTALYWYRQSLGQGLEFLIYFQGNSAPDKSGLPSDRFSAERTGGSVSTLTIQRTQQEDSAVYLCASSSTSGAYEQYFGPGTRLTVT.

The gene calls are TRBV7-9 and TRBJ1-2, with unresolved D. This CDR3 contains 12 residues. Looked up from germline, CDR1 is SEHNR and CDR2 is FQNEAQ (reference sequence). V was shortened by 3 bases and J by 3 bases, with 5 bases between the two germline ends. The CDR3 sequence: CASSFGDYGYTF. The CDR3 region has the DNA TGTGCCAGCAGCTTCGGGGACTATGGCTACACCTTC.

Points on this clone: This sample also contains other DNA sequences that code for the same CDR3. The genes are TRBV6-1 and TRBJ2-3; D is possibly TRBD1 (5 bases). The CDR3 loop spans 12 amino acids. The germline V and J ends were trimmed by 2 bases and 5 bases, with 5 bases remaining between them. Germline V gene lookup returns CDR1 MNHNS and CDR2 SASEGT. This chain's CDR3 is CASSERGDTQYF. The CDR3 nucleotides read TGTGCCAGCAGTGAAAGGGGAGATACGCAGTATTTT.

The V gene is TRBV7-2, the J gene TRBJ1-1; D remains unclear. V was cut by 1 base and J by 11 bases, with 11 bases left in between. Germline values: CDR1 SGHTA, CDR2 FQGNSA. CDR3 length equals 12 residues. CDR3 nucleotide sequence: TGTGCCAGCAGCTTAGAGGCAGGTCAGGCTTTCTTT. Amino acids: CASSLEAGQAFF.

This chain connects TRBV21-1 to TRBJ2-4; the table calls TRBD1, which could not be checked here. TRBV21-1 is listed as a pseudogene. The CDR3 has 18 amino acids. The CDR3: CASSKGRQFLLTKNIQYF. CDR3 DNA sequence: TGTGCCAGCAGCAAAGGCAGACAGTTCCTTCTAACCAAAAACATTCAGTACTTC.

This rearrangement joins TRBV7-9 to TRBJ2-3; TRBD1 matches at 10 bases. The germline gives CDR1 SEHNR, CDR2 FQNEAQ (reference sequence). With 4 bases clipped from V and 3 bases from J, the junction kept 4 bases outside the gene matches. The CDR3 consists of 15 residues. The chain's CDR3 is CASSSGTGATDTQYF. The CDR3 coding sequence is TGTGCCAGCAGCTCCGGGACAGGGGCTACAGATACGCAGTATTTT.

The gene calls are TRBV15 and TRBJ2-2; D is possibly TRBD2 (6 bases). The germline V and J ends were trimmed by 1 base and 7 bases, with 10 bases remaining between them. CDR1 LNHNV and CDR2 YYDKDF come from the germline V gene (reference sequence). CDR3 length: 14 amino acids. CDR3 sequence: CATSRATSFGELFF. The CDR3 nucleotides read TGTGCCACCAGCAGAGCCACTAGCTTCGGGGAGCTGTTTTTT.

The CDR3 protein is CASSLGGAGVIETQYF. The CDR3 DNA sequence: TGTGCCAGCAGCCTCGGGGGAGCGGGGGTGATAGAGACCCAGTACTTC. V usage is TRBV9 and J usage is TRBJ2-5; 8 bases are a match to TRBD2. The junction had 12 bases not matched to a gene; V was cut back by 4 bases and J by 4 bases. The germline CDR1 and CDR2 sequences are SGDLS and YYNGEE. The CDR3 is 16 amino acids.

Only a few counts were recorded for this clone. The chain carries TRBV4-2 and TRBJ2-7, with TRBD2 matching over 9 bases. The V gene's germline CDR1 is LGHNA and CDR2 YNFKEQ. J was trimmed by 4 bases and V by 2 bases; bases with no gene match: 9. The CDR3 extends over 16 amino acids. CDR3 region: CASSQHSSGEGYEQYF. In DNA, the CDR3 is TGTGCCAGCAGCCAACACTCTAGCGGGGAAGGTTACGAGCAGTACTTC.

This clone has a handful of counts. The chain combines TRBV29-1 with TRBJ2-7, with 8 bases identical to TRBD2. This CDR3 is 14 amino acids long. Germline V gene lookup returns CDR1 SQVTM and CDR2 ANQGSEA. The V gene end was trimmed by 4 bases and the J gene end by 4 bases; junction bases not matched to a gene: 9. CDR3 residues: CSVVIGTSIYEQYF. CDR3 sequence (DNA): TGCAGCGTTGTTATCGGGACTAGTATTTACGAGCAGTACTTC.

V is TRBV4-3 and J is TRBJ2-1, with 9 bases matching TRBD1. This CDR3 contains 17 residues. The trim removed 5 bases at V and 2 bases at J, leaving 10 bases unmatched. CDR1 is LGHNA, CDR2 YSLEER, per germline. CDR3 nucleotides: TGCGCCAGCAGCATCTCAGCCGGGACAGGGACCTACAATGAGCAGTTCTTC. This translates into CASSISAGTGTYNEQFF.

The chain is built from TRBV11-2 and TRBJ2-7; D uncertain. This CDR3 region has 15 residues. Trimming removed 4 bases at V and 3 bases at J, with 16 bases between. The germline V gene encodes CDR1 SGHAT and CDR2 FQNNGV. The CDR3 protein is CASSSLSDLYYEQYF. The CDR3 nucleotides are TGTGCCAGCAGCTCCCTCAGTGACTTATACTACGAGCAGTACTTC.

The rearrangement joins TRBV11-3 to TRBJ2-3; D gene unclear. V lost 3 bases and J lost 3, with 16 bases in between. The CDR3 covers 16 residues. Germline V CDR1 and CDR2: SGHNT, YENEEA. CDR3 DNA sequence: TGTGCCAGCAGCTTCTGGTCCTCTACCCCGACAGATACGCAGTATTTT. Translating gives CASSFWSSTPTDTQYF.

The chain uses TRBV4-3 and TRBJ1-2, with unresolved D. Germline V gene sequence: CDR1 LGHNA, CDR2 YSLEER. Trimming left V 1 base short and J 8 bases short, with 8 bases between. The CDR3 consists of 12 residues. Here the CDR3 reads CASSQAFGGYTF. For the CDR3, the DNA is TGCGCCAGCAGCCAAGCCTTTGGCGGCTACACCTTC.